This T cell receptor beta chain is drawn from a study of CD8 T cells in Susac syndrome (dated by TCRdb to about 2019). Study-wide context: Repertoire sequencing was used to test whether CD8+ T cell activation and differentiation in Susac syndrome was antigen driven.

Peripheral blood CD8+ and CD4+ T cells from healthy donors, Susac syndrome patients and multiple sclerosis patients were profiled by high-throughput TCR beta sequencing. Healthy donors were included as age- and sex-matched controls. Bulk CD8+ and CD4+ T cells were purified by magnetic negative isolation, whereas CD8+ TEMRA cells were enriched by FACS. Blood was drawn into EDTA tubes, processed within 24 hours, and PBMCs were isolated by density gradient centrifugation. PBMCs destined for TCR sequencing were cryopreserved in liquid nitrogen and later thawed in a 37 °C water bath. A purity of at least 90% was achieved for sorted or isolated CD4+, CD8+ and CD8+ TEMRA cells. The germline V gene provides CDR1 SGHRS and CDR2 YFSETQ. The CDR3, from cysteine to phenylalanine, totals 11 residues. The sequence is cut down to CDR3 DNA, 33 bases in frame from base 1. V loses 4 bases, J loses 8 bases, and the germline ends lie 9 bases apart.

RNA was extracted with the RNeasy kit and 0.5 to 1 ug was reverse transcribed using random hexamers. TCR beta CDR3 regions were amplified with the immunoSEQ multiplex PCR assay covering 54 Vbeta and 13 Jbeta segments. Bias from PCR amplification was corrected by using a synthetic template baseline for primer optimization and for computational correction. The original methods were these. Only productive sequences were kept, with reads annotated to V, D and J genes according to IMGT and analyzed in immunoSEQ Analyzer. Clonality was computed as one minus Shannon entropy normalized by log2 of the number of productive unique sequences. For each patient and control, public and private clones were evaluated among the 100 most prevalent clones. Clones were defined as Susac-specific if absent from the healthy and MS cohorts, from approximately 1,100 published viral clones and from other ImmuneACCESS disease sequences. TCRdb reworked the public reads: Q25 trimming with fastp, MiXCR clone assembly, productive beta chains retained. For every CDR3 protein sequence, its rows merge into one entry that carries the most common genes and DNA. These V and J calls are TCRdb output, not the study's own analysis. The sample yields 100,000 to 150,000 distinct CDR3 sequences; over 85% were counted once. 0.087% of the sample lies in the top ten.

Study-wide findings and limitations: The number of individuals in the TCR sequencing and HLA analysis was acknowledged as relatively small.

Concerning this clonotype: Its antigen is currently not known. Base quality data are lacking; no much larger clone is found one base away.

Sequencing was performed on CD4+ T cells from PBMCs. This receptor was obtained from a human donor in good health. The chain couples TRBV5-1 to TRBJ2-5, with no D gene named confidently. The CDR3 has the sequence CASSLERTQYF. The DNA reads as follows: TGCGCCAGCAGCCTTGAAAGAACCCAGTACTTC.